A single T cell receptor beta chain is shown here with its context. Its antigen remains unknown. Germline CDR1 is MDHEN and CDR2 is SYDVKM. This CDR3 is built from 11 residues. V was trimmed by 8 bases and J by 3 bases, leaving 8 bases between them. Some clones are missing from TCRdb's copy, which holds only in-frame ones; the method was immunoSEQ multiplex PCR. This table holds approximately 200,000 clones, 80% to 95% found once. This specimen belongs to a study of cytomegalovirus exposure and HLA in healthy donors. The study's findings and limits: There were a few CMV-associated chains whose specificity for CMV antigens was confirmed in vitro.

The chain carries TRBV28 and TRBJ2-7, with D unresolved. Sequenced input: PBMCs. The clonotype was recovered from a woman aged 18-29 years in good health and CMV-seronegative. The CDR3 protein is CASRHIYEQYF. CDR3 nucleotides: TGTGCCAGCCGACACATCTACGAGCAGTACTTC.